This entry lists 23 T cell receptor beta chains sequenced from one sample in a study of shared clonotypes between healthy human individuals. Measured with immunoSEQ multiplex PCR; TCRdb has only the in-frame clones, and not every one. The top ten hold about 0.054% of the sample, which has under 650,000 clones, about 96% seen once. Specimen: naive CD4+ T cells sorted from blood. Subset denoted: CD45RA+ positively selected. These receptors all come from a woman in her 30s in good health.

The chain couples TRBV28 to TRBJ2-7, with a possible D match to TRBD2 (6 bases). V was shortened by 4 bases and J by 2 bases, with 12 bases between the two germline ends. Germline CDR1 and CDR2: MDHEN and SYDVKM. The CDR3 spans 14 residues. CDR3 coding DNA: TGTGCCAGCAGTTCCCCGGGGGAGGCCTACGAGCAGTACTTC. It codes for CASSSPGEAYEQYF.

The chain employs TRBV28 and TRBJ1-5; tentative D call: TRBD1 (5 bases). The V end lost 5 bases, the J end lost 4 bases, and 12 bases lay between the germline ends. Germline assignment: CDR1 MDHEN and CDR2 SYDVKM. This CDR3 comprises 14 residues. CDR3 residues: CASSLPTENQPQHF. The CDR3 DNA follows: TGTGCCAGCAGTCTACCGACAGAGAATCAGCCCCAGCATTTT.

This chain joins TRBV30 and TRBJ2-7; TRBD1 aligns across 12 bases. V lost 2 bases to trimming and J lost 13 bases; unmatched junction nucleotides: 9. Germline-derived CDR1 and CDR2 are GTSNPN and SVGIG (reference sequence). CDR3 size: 13 residues. The CDR3 nucleotides are TGTGCCTGGAGTAGAGGGGGACAGGGGGCCCCTTACTTC. It specifies CAWSRGGQGAPYF. The variable domain in full, with the rest retrieved from reference TRBV30 and TRBJ2-7, is SQTIHQWPATLVQPVGSPLSLECTVEGTSNPNLYWYRQAAGRGLQLLFYSVGIGQISSEVPQNLSASRPQDRQFILSSKKLLLSDSGFYLCAWSRGGQGAPYFGPGTRLTVT.

CDR3 sequence reads: CASSQGQGETDTQYF. DNA for the CDR3: TGCGCCAGCAGCCAGGGACAGGGGGAGACAGATACGCAGTATTTT. The chain recombines TRBV5-1 with TRBJ2-3; 11 positions match TRBD1. The CDR3 totals 15 residues. Trimming at V came to 4 bases and at J to 3 bases, leaving 4 bases not matched to a gene. Germline CDR1 reads SGHRS; CDR2 reads YFSETQ.

This rearrangement joins TRBV6-5 to TRBJ2-5; no firm D call. Germline assignment: CDR1 MNHEY and CDR2 SVGAGI. The V and J ends lost 5 bases and 5 bases respectively, with 9 bases between them. The CDR3 totals 12 residues. The CDR3 DNA follows: TGTGCCAGCAGTCCTAACGAGGAGACCCAGTACTTC. Protein sequence: CASSPNEETQYF.

The CDR3 sequence: CASSLSLGPNYEQYF. Written as DNA, the CDR3 is TGTGCCAGCAGCCTCAGCCTAGGACCAAACTACGAGCAGTACTTC. This rearrangement joins TRBV7-2 to TRBJ2-7; D not certain. Germline V lookup: CDR1 SGHTA, CDR2 FQGNSA. V shed 5 bases and J shed 3 bases, with 17 bases lying between them. The CDR3 covers 15 residues.

This chain connects TRBV13 to TRBJ1-5; 9 nucleotides align to TRBD1. Germline V lookup: CDR1 PRHDT, CDR2 FYEKMQ (reference sequence). V lost 4 bases, J lost 0 bases, and 10 bases stayed unmatched. The CDR3 runs 18 residues. CDR3 amino acids: CASSSGQGPPYSNQPQHF. The CDR3, as DNA: TGTGCCAGCAGCTCGGGACAGGGACCTCCCTATAGCAATCAGCCCCAGCATTTT.

This chain joins TRBV27 and TRBJ1-1; perhaps TRBD1 as D (6 bases). V dropped 3 bases and J dropped 2 bases, with 13 bases sitting between them. From germline, CDR1 is MNHEY and CDR2 SMNVEV (reference sequence). CDR3 length: 15 amino acids. The CDR3 sequence: CASSFYGRGNTEAFF. The CDR3 region has the DNA TGTGCCAGCAGTTTTTATGGCAGGGGCAACACTGAAGCTTTCTTT.

The genes are TRBV15 and TRBJ1-2; D not resolved. Per germline, CDR1 LNHNV and CDR2 YYDKDF (reference sequence). The length of the CDR3 is 15 residues. The V and J ends lost 1 base and 0 bases respectively, with 9 bases between them. The CDR3 loop reads CATSRGSRPNYGYTF. The CDR3 DNA sequence: TGTGCCACCAGCAGAGGGTCCCGCCCTAACTATGGCTACACCTTC.

The chain combines TRBV5-4 with TRBJ2-1; possible D gene TRBD2, 5 bases. Trimming took off 4 bases at V and 4 bases at J, with 15 bases between the two ends. Germline lookup yields CDR1 SGHNT and CDR2 YYREEE (reference sequence). The CDR3 runs to 15 residues. CDR3 nucleotide sequence: TGTGCCAGCAGCATGGGAGTGGGAGTATACAATGAGCAGTTCTTC. Its protein product is CASSMGVGVYNEQFF.

V gene TRBV5-4 combines with J gene TRBJ2-7, with TRBD1 identical over 10 bases. The V segment lost 3 bases and the J segment 5 bases; nucleotides outside the gene matches: 5. Germline lookup yields CDR1 SGHNT and CDR2 YYREEE (reference sequence). There are 14 residues in the CDR3. CDR3: CASSSTGTGDEQYF. CDR3 in DNA: TGTGCCAGCAGCTCCACCGGGACAGGGGACGAGCAGTACTTC. Filled out from reference TRBV5-4 and TRBJ2-7, the complete variable domain reads ETGVTQSPTHLIKTRGQQVTLRCSSQSGHNTVSWYQQALGQGPQFIFQYYREEENGRGNFPPRFSGLQFPNYSSELNVNALELDDSALYLCASSSTGTGDEQYFGPGTRLTVT.

V is TRBV19 and J is TRBJ2-7; tentatively, D is TRBD1 or TRBD2 (7 bases each). There are 16 residues in the CDR3. In germline, CDR1 is LNHDA, CDR2 SQIVND (reference sequence). Trimming took 4 bases from V and 4 from J, leaving 20 bases between them. CDR3 nucleotide sequence: TGTGCCAGTAGTACCCCTCAGGGGGGGGGTAGGTACGAGCAGTACTTC. It encodes CASSTPQGGGRYEQYF. Together with reference TRBV19 and TRBJ2-7, the CDR3 gives the full variable domain: DGGITQSPKYLFRKEGQNVTLSCEQNLNHDAMYWYRQDPGQGLRLIYYSQIVNDFQKGDIAEGYSVSREKKESFPLTVTSAQKNPTAFYLCASSTPQGGGRYEQYFGPGTRLTVT.

The chain combines TRBV28 with TRBJ2-5; D gene unclear. The DNA end lines up better with TRBJ2-7; the J call may be wrong. Germline V gene data show CDR1 as MDHEN and CDR2 as SYDVKM. The CDR3 covers 13 residues. This CDR3 is CASSLDVSYEQYF. The CDR3 DNA sequence: TGTGCCAGCAGTCTCGACGTCTCCTACGAGCAGTACTTC.

The chain employs TRBV28 and TRBJ1-4; no clear D gene. V was shortened by 5 bases and J by 5 bases, with 18 bases between the two germline ends. The CDR3 runs 16 residues. Germline loops: CDR1 MDHEN, CDR2 SYDVKM. CDR3 in DNA: TGTGCCAGCAGTCCCCCCGGGGTGGGCGGGAATGAAAAACTGTTTTTT. This sequence encodes CASSPPGVGGNEKLFF.

This clone was observed a single time. The rearrangement links TRBV10-1 to TRBJ2-1, with 11 bases fitting TRBD2. Trimming removed 4 bases from V and 7 bases from J; junction bases left unmatched: 6. The CDR3 runs to 15 residues. The germline V gene encodes CDR1 WNHNN and CDR2 SYGVQD (reference sequence). The CDR3 here is CASSAVAGGANEQFF. The CDR3 DNA reads as TGCGCCAGCAGTGCGGTAGCGGGAGGGGCGAATGAGCAGTTCTTC.

The chain joins TRBV11-3 to TRBJ2-5, with 7 bases that match TRBD1. This CDR3 has 15 residues. V gave up 4 bases and J gave up 3 bases; unmatched junction bases: 8. Germline V gene sequence: CDR1 SGHNT, CDR2 YENEEA. CDR3 nucleotide sequence: TGTGCCAGCAGCTATGGACAGGAAAGAGAAGAGACCCAGTACTTC. It translates to CASSYGQEREETQYF.

V gene TRBV28 combines with J gene TRBJ1-1; D gene uncertain. V was clipped by 7 bases and J by 2 bases, with 14 bases between them. The CDR3 runs 14 residues. Germline-derived CDR1 and CDR2 are MDHEN and SYDVKM. In DNA form, the CDR3 reads TGTGCCAGCAAACTAGGTAGTCCCAACACTGAAGCTTTCTTT. It yields the protein CASKLGSPNTEAFF.

The genes are TRBV4-1 and TRBJ2-2; D is perhaps TRBD2 (6 bases). The germline V and J ends were trimmed by 1 base and 3 bases, with 12 bases remaining between them. Germline CDR1 reads MGHRA; CDR2 reads YSYEKL. This CDR3 region has 16 residues. Written as DNA, the CDR3 is TGCGCCAGCAGCCAAGGACGCTGGGGGGACACCGGGGAGCTGTTTTTT. Translating it yields CASSQGRWGDTGELFF.

The chain is built from TRBV15 and TRBJ2-7; 9 nucleotides agree with TRBD2. The CDR3 has 16 residues. CDR1 is LNHNV, CDR2 YYDKDF, per germline (reference sequence). With 0 bases clipped from V and 0 bases from J, the junction kept 3 bases outside the gene matches. In nucleotides, the CDR3 is TGTGCCACCAGCAGAGACCTAGCGGGGTACTCCTACGAGCAGTACTTC. Its protein is CATSRDLAGYSYEQYF.

This clone appeared a single time. The V call is TRBV5-1, the J call TRBJ2-7, with 13 bases fitting TRBD2. This CDR3 comprises 14 residues. Trimming cost V 5 bases and J 3 bases; bases outside gene matches: 2. Germline lookup yields CDR1 SGHRS and CDR2 YFSETQ. The DNA for the CDR3 is TGCGCCAGCAGAGGGACTAGCGGGATCTACGAGCAGTACTTC. This sequence encodes CASRGTSGIYEQYF.

V is TRBV2 and J is TRBJ1-2, with D possibly being TRBD1 (6 bases). The CDR3 covers 12 residues. Trimming removed 11 bases from V and 5 bases from J, with 15 bases in between. The germline V gene has CDR1 SNHLY and CDR2 FYNNEI. The chain's CDR3 is CAGGAGHYGYTF. CDR3 DNA: TGTGCCGGGGGGGCAGGGCATTATGGCTACACCTTC.

V usage is TRBV5-8 and J usage is TRBJ1-6; D possibly corresponds to TRBD1 (6 bases). This CDR3 is 17 amino acids long. Looked up from germline, CDR1 is SGHTS and CDR2 is YDEGEE. Trimming cost V 0 bases and J 3 bases, with 13 bases left between them. CDR3 DNA: TGTGCCAGCAGCTTGGAAGTAGGGACATTCTATAATTCACCCCTCCACTTT. It encodes CASSLEVGTFYNSPLHF.

The V and J genes are TRBV5-4 and TRBJ2-7, with 8 bases matching TRBD2. CDR1 is SGHNT and CDR2 is YYREEE in the germline V gene (reference sequence). With V trimmed by 4 bases and J by 2 bases, 8 bases remained unmatched. This CDR3 has 15 amino acids. CDR3 residues: CASSTGGTGAYEQYF. The CDR3 nucleotides read TGTGCCAGCAGCACGGGGGGGACGGGGGCCTACGAGCAGTACTTC.